These 29 T cell receptor beta chains came from one sample sequenced in a study of human T cells and chemical hapten exposure. Indicated time point: pre-sensitization, week 0. Treatment of the sample: therapeutic diphenylcyclopropenone sensitization with weekly scalp DPC. From the RACE reads, TCRdb called clonotypes with MiXCR, one entry per CDR3 protein. The table records around 380,000 distinct CDR3 sequences, 5.5% of them present only once. The sequencing here drew on whole blood, taken in connection with sensitization to the hapten diphenylcyclopropenone (DPC). The source of these receptors is a young woman with alopecia areata. Some clones in this sample may be carry-over from other donors' samples.

This clonotype has a count of ten or more. The chain couples TRBV7-6 to TRBJ1-2, with no clear D. Trimming shortened V by 5 bases and J by 1 base, and 8 bases separated the two germline ends. The CDR3 covers 13 residues. The germline gives CDR1 SGHVS, CDR2 FNYEAQ. The CDR3 DNA reads TGTGCCAGCAGCGCAACGGGTAACTATGGCTACACCTTC. Protein product: CASSATGNYGYTF.

CDR3 protein: CASSQVRGPPGGYTF. The CDR3 nucleotides read TGCGCCAGCAGCCAAGTCCGGGGGCCCCCTGGGGGCTACACCTTC. This chain connects TRBV4-1 to TRBJ1-2; TRBD1 might be the D (6 bases). Germline V gives CDR1 MGHRA, CDR2 YSYEKL. The CDR3 covers 15 residues. V shed 1 base and J shed 8 bases, with 17 bases lying between them.

This clonotype was seen many times. The genes are TRBV5-1 and TRBJ2-5; D gene unclear. The V gene's germline CDR1 is SGHRS and CDR2 YFSETQ. Trimming shortened V by 4 bases and J by 2 bases, and 9 bases separated the two germline ends. The CDR3 is made up of 13 amino acids. CDR3 amino acids: CASSAELQETQYF. The CDR3 bases are TGCGCCAGCAGCGCGGAGCTTCAAGAGACCCAGTACTTC.

At least ten counts were recorded for this clonotype. The rearrangement uses TRBV6-5 and TRBJ1-1; D unresolved. The CDR3 consists of 14 residues. V was pared by 6 bases and J by 2 bases, with 13 bases between. The germline gives CDR1 MNHEY, CDR2 SVGAGI. Written as DNA, the CDR3 is TGTGCCAGCAGCCCGTGGAAGGGAAACACTGAAGCTTTCTTT. Encoded protein: CASSPWKGNTEAFF.

This clonotype has ten or more counts. The chain recombines TRBV6-2 or TRBV6-3 with TRBJ2-5, with D tentatively TRBD1 or TRBD2 (5 bases each). The CDR3 length is 15 residues. Germline V gene data show CDR1 as MNHEY and CDR2 as SVGEGT. The germline V and J ends were trimmed by 6 bases and 7 bases, with 21 bases remaining between them. The CDR3 protein is CASSPPGTFKATQYF. Written as DNA, the CDR3 is TGTGCCAGCAGCCCTCCGGGGACCTTCAAGGCGACCCAGTACTTC.

J is TRBJ1-2 and V is TRBV14; perhaps TRBD1 as D (6 bases). V lost 4 bases and J 4 bases, leaving 16 bases between the germline ends. The germline gives CDR1 SGHDN, CDR2 FVKESK. CDR3 length: 15 amino acids. In DNA form, the CDR3 reads TGTGCCAGCAGCCCGGGCTGGGGGCGCCCCTATGGCTACACCTTC. Its translation is CASSPGWGRPYGYTF.

This clonotype has just a few counts. The genes are TRBV6-2 or TRBV6-3 and TRBJ2-1; tentative D call: TRBD1 (5 bases). Deletions cut 8 bases from V and 10 bases from J, with 12 bases between. The CDR3 contains 11 residues. The germline CDR1 and CDR2 sequences are MNHEY and SVGEGT. The CDR3 reads CASHRGREQFF. As DNA, the CDR3 is TGTGCCAGCCATAGGGGTAGGGAGCAGTTCTTC.

With respect to this clonotype: This may be a read error: a much more frequent sequence differs by one nucleotide. The chain combines TRBV10-3 with TRBJ2-3, with TRBD2 matching 8 bases. Germline trimming cut 5 bases from V and 1 base from J; bases unmatched to any gene: 8. In germline, CDR1 is ENHRY, CDR2 SYGVKD. This CDR3 has 16 amino acids. Here the CDR3 DNA reads TGTGCCATCAGTACCTCAGGCGGGGGGTGCACAGATACGCAGTATTTT. It specifies CAISTSGGGCTDTQYF.

This clonotype was observed at least ten times. This chain connects TRBV7-9 to TRBJ1-1; D is undetermined. The germline gives CDR1 SEHNR, CDR2 FQNEAQ (reference sequence). V was trimmed by 2 bases and J by 7 bases, leaving 5 bases between them. CDR3 length: 11 amino acids. This chain's CDR3 is CASSLNLEAFF. The CDR3 DNA is TGTGCCAGCAGCTTAAATCTTGAAGCTTTCTTT.

This clonotype occurred a few times. J is TRBJ2-3 and V is TRBV5-4, with 7 bases matching TRBD1. V lost 3 bases to trimming and J lost 4 bases; unmatched junction nucleotides: 5. Germline values: CDR1 SGHNT, CDR2 YYREEE (reference sequence). The CDR3 totals 14 residues. The CDR3 is CASSSGGEADTQYF. The CDR3 region has the DNA TGTGCCAGCAGCTCAGGGGGAGAGGCAGATACGCAGTATTTT. Combining the CDR3 with reference TRBV5-4 and TRBJ2-3 gives the whole variable domain ETGVTQSPTHLIKTRGQQVTLRCSSQSGHNTVSWYQQALGQGPQFIFQYYREEENGRGNFPPRFSGLQFPNYSSELNVNALELDDSALYLCASSSGGEADTQYFGPGTRLTVL.

The CDR3 DNA is TGTGCCAGCAGTTTTACCAAGACGGGGGCGCGGAAGACCCAGTACTTC. Amino acid sequence: CASSFTKTGARKTQYF. The chain links TRBV6-2 or TRBV6-3 to TRBJ2-5, with D perhaps given as TRBD1 or TRBD2 (6 bases each). The CDR3 is 16 amino acids. Trimming pared 4 bases from V and 6 bases from J, leaving 21 bases between. Germline CDR1 reads MNHEY; CDR2 reads SVGEGT.

This clonotype was picked up a small number of times. This chain connects TRBV20-1 to TRBJ1-5; 10 bases match TRBD1. Trimming took 6 bases from V and 6 from J; bases not matched to a gene: 5. The CDR3 length is 13 residues. Germline CDR1 DFQATT, CDR2 SNEGSKA (reference sequence). For the CDR3, the DNA is TGCAGTGCGCTGGGACAGGGGTTTCAGCCCCAGCATTTT. Amino acid sequence: CSALGQGFQPQHF.

The chain has TRBV6-5 and TRBJ1-6, with D perhaps matching TRBD1 (5 bases). V gave up 2 bases and J gave up 10 bases, with 21 bases separating them. Per germline, CDR1 MNHEY and CDR2 SVGAGI. The CDR3 length is 17 residues. CDR3 nucleotides: TGTGCCAGCAGTTACAGCCACGCACCGGGACCCTCGTCACCCCTCCACTTT. It specifies CASSYSHAPGPSSPLHF.

This clonotype came up many times. The V gene is TRBV7-2, the J gene TRBJ2-3; D possibly corresponds to TRBD1 (6 bases). The V gene's germline CDR1 is SGHTA and CDR2 FQGNSA. This CDR3 contains 14 residues. Trimming removed 1 base at V and 1 base at J, with 6 bases between. Here the CDR3 reads CASSLGTGTDTQYF. The CDR3 bases are TGTGCCAGCAGCTTAGGGACAGGCACAGATACGCAGTATTTT.

This clonotype was seen many times. This chain links TRBV6-5 with TRBJ1-4, with D unresolved. Germline V gene lookup returns CDR1 MNHEY and CDR2 SVGAGI. The length of the CDR3 is 11 residues. The germline V and J ends were trimmed by 10 bases and 5 bases, with 8 bases remaining between them. The CDR3 here is CATGMNEKLFF. The CDR3 DNA reads TGTGCCACCGGGATGAATGAAAAACTGTTTTTT.

The chain joins TRBV10-3 to TRBJ1-5; the D gene is possibly TRBD1 (6 bases). The CDR3 is 17 residues long. The V gene's germline CDR1 is ENHRY and CDR2 SYGVKD. V lost 3 bases, J lost 0 bases, and 15 bases lay in between. The CDR3 DNA reads as TGTGCCATCAGTGAACGGGGGACACTAAATAGCAATCAGCCCCAGCATTTT. Protein: CAISERGTLNSNQPQHF.

This clonotype has just a few counts. The chain joins TRBV20-1 to TRBJ2-4; D perhaps matches TRBD2 (6 bases). This CDR3 is 14 amino acids long. The V gene lost 6 bases and the J gene lost 3 bases, with 15 bases spanning the gap. Germline assignment: CDR1 DFQATT and CDR2 SNEGSKA (reference sequence). CDR3 sequence: CSAWGDGGKNIQYF. DNA for the CDR3: TGCAGTGCCTGGGGGGACGGGGGCAAAAACATTCAGTACTTC.

The rearrangement joins TRBV5-4 to TRBJ1-1; no firm D call. V was trimmed by 2 bases and J by 0 bases, leaving 20 bases between them. CDR1 is SGHNT and CDR2 is YYREEE in the germline V gene (reference sequence). The CDR3 length is 18 residues. CDR3: CASSFYPLDGLMNTEAFF. CDR3 DNA: TGTGCCAGCAGCTTTTACCCACTGGACGGACTAATGAACACTGAAGCTTTCTTT.

This clonotype was picked up a small number of times. This chain joins TRBV6-5 and TRBJ1-2, with a weak D call TRBD1 (5 bases). The V end lost 4 bases, the J end lost 8 bases, and 14 bases lay between the germline ends. This CDR3 is 13 amino acids long. CDR1 is MNHEY and CDR2 is SVGAGI in the germline V gene. DNA for the CDR3: TGTGCCAGCAGTTCGTGGCAGGGCACCGGCTACACCTTC. It encodes CASSSWQGTGYTF.

The chain uses TRBV6-5 and TRBJ2-7; D might be TRBD2 (5 bases). Looked up from germline, CDR1 is MNHEY and CDR2 is SVGAGI. The CDR3 covers 13 residues. The V end lost 7 bases, the J end lost 6 bases, and 16 bases lay between the germline ends. Here the CDR3 DNA reads TGTGCCAGCACATTCCGGGGTCGGTCCGAGCAGTACTTC. Protein product: CASTFRGRSEQYF.

V usage is TRBV14 and J usage is TRBJ2-1, with 7 bases that match TRBD1. Trimming at V came to 5 bases and at J to 6 bases, leaving 13 bases not matched to a gene. From germline, CDR1 is SGHDN and CDR2 FVKESK. This CDR3 has 16 residues. The DNA for the CDR3 is TGTGCCAGCAGCGATGACGGACAGGCCTGGATCAATGAGCAGTTCTTC. The encoded protein is CASSDDGQAWINEQFF.

The chain links TRBV2 to TRBJ2-7; D gene unclear. The germline V gene has CDR1 SNHLY and CDR2 FYNNEI. There are 12 residues in the CDR3. Between the trimmed V and J ends, which lost 7 bases and 1 base, there was a span of 8 bases. For the CDR3, the DNA is TGTGCCAGCAAAACAGATTCCTACGAGCAGTACTTC. It codes for CASKTDSYEQYF.

This clonotype has just a few counts. The genes are TRBV12-3 or TRBV12-4 and TRBJ1-4; TRBD1 might be the D (6 bases). The V and J ends lost 4 bases and 6 bases respectively, with 15 bases between them. CDR3 length: 15 residues. The CDR3 spells CASSSNREGDEKLFF. CDR3 DNA: TGTGCCAGCAGTTCTAACAGGGAAGGTGATGAAAAACTGTTTTTT.

In its sample, this clonotype was seen many times. V and J are TRBV4-1 and TRBJ2-5; 12 bases fit TRBD2. The CDR3 length is 14 residues. V was clipped by 6 bases and J by 4 bases; unmatched bases: 3. The germline V gene has CDR1 MGHRA and CDR2 YSYEKL. Here the CDR3 DNA reads TGCGCCAGCAGGCGACTAGCGGGGGTAGAGACCCAGTACTTC. It specifies CASRRLAGVETQYF.

There are many counts of this clonotype. The chain uses TRBV12-3 or TRBV12-4 and TRBJ1-4, with 7 bases fitting TRBD1. The CDR3 runs to 14 residues. Losses at the gene ends were 7 bases for V and 3 bases for J; bases not matched to a gene: 5. The CDR3 DNA reads as TGTGCCAGCAACAAGGGGGCTTCTAATGAAAAACTGTTTTTT. Amino acid sequence: CASNKGASNEKLFF.

The table lists this clonotype with many counts. V usage is TRBV5-4 and J usage is TRBJ2-3; 11 nucleotides match TRBD2. Germline-derived CDR1 and CDR2 are SGHNT and YYREEE (reference sequence). The CDR3 is made up of 15 amino acids. Trimming at V came to 4 bases and at J to 4 bases, leaving 5 bases not matched to a gene. The CDR3 reads CASSRTSGPSDTQYF. CDR3 coding DNA: TGTGCCAGCAGCCGGACTAGCGGGCCCTCAGATACGCAGTATTTT.

This clonotype has a handful of counts. This chain uses TRBV3-2 with TRBJ2-7; the table's D call TRBD1 went unverified against the DNA. TRBV3-2 is designated a pseudogene. The CDR3 has 11 residues. The CDR3 DNA follows: TGTGCCAGCACATGTGGGCGCGAGCAGTACTTC. The encoded protein is CASTCGREQYF.

This clonotype was picked up a small number of times. This chain links TRBV12-3 or TRBV12-4 with TRBJ1-2, with 7 bases aligning to TRBD1. Trimming took 6 bases from V and 4 from J; bases not matched to a gene: 14. The CDR3 runs 16 residues. Here the CDR3 DNA reads TGTGCCAGCAGCCCATATTTAATGGGACAGAGCTATGGCTACACCTTC. It is translated as CASSPYLMGQSYGYTF.

In this sample, this clonotype turned up a few times. The chain has TRBV20-1 and TRBJ1-5; D not resolved. CDR3 length equals 11 residues. Per the germline V gene, CDR1 is DFQATT and CDR2 is SNEGSKA (reference sequence). The V and J ends lost 0 bases and 11 bases respectively, with 8 bases between them. CDR3 nucleotide sequence: TGCAGTGCTAGAGATAGGCGGGCCCAGCATTTT. Amino acids: CSARDRRAQHF.